Listed below are T cell receptor beta chains from one sample, sequenced in a study of cytomegalovirus exposure and HLA in healthy donors. Clones were read by immunoSEQ multiplex PCR, and TCRdb kept only the in-frame ones, dropping some. Among some 150,000 clones listed, 85% to 90% were seen once. The sequenced sample was PBMCs. The receptors here all came from a woman aged 18-35 years in good health and CMV-seropositive. The CDR3 runs from the conserved cysteine through the conserved F or W. The D gene is left open where the match is weak. Size is stated for part of the rows, as once, few or many counts, or as a class when the clone is expanded.

J gene | V gene | D gene | clone size | CDR3 DNA | CDR3 protein
TRBJ1-5 | TRBV5-5 | TRBD1 | . | TGTGCCAGCAGCCGAGACAGGGGCAATCAGCCCCAGCATTTT | CASSRDRGNQPQHF
TRBJ1-2 | TRBV28 | . | . | TGTGCCAGCAGTTTACTCAACTATGGCTACACCTTC | CASSLLNYGYTF
TRBJ2-3 | TRBV13 | . | . | TGTGCCAGCAGCGCCCTTGAGGATACGCAGTATTTT | CASSALEDTQYF
TRBJ2-1 | TRBV10-3 | TRBD2 | . | TGTGCCATCAGCGTTAGCGGGAGGGGAAACAATGAGCAGTTCTTC | CAISVSGRGNNEQFF
TRBJ2-2 | TRBV5-8 | . | . | TGTGCCAGCAGCGGATGGGATGGGACACAAAGTTTCTCCGGGGAGCTGTTTTTT | CASSGWDGTQSFSGELFF
TRBJ2-7 | TRBV2 | TRBD2 | . | TGTGCCAGCAGTGAATTTGGCCTAGCGGGAGGGCCGGGTGAGCAGTACTTC | CASSEFGLAGGPGEQYF
TRBJ1-2 | TRBV5-1 | . | . | TGCGCCAGCAGCTTGGGGGACTTTGGAGTGGGCTATGGCTACACCTTC | CASSLGDFGVGYGYTF
TRBJ1-1 | TRBV5-1 | . | . | TGCGCCAGCAGCCTCACGCGGGGGGCCACTGAAGCTTTCTTT | CASSLTRGATEAFF
TRBJ2-1 | TRBV5-4 | TRBD2 | . | TGTGCCAGCAGCATAAAAAGCGGGAGGGCCTTCAATGAGCAGTTCTTC | CASSIKSGRAFNEQFF
TRBJ1-5 | TRBV19 | . | . | TGTGCCAGTAGCCCTGACCCCGGGGTCTATCAGCCCCAGCATTTT | CASSPDPGVYQPQHF
TRBJ2-1 | TRBV7-9 | TRBD2 | . | TGTGCCAGCCGCCGACTAGCCGGGGAACGCAATGAGCAGTTCTTC | CASRRLAGERNEQFF
TRBJ2-4 | TRBV28 | . | . | TGTGCCAGCAGTTTAATTATCACAGGGAAAAACATTCAGTACTTC | CASSLIITGKNIQYF
TRBJ2-5 | TRBV5-1 | TRBD1 | . | TGCGCCAGCAGCTTGGGGCAGGGGGCTGGGGAGACCCAGTACTTC | CASSLGQGAGETQYF
TRBJ1-4 | TRBV11-3 | . | . | TGTGCCAGCAGCTTAGGGGGGGGCGCGGAAGAAAAACTGTTTTTT | CASSLGGGAEEKLFF
TRBJ2-7 | TRBV4-1 | TRBD2 | . | TGCGCCAGCAGCCAAGTTTTTACTAGCGGGACCTACGAGCAGTACTTC | CASSQVFTSGTYEQYF
TRBJ1-1 | TRBV9 | . | . | TGTGCCGTAGCCAGCACTGAAGCTTTCTTT | CAVASTEAFF
TRBJ1-3 | TRBV5-1 | TRBD1 | once | TGCGCCAGCAGCTCAACCGGGACAGGGTTAACTGGAAACACCATATATTTT | CASSSTGTGLTGNTIYF
TRBJ2-3 | TRBV6-1 | TRBD2 | once | TGTGCCAGCAGTGGGCTGAGCGGGAGGGCCATAGATACGCAGTATTTT | CASSGLSGRAIDTQYF
TRBJ1-1 | TRBV6-5 | TRBD1 | . | TGTGCCAGCAGAACCGGACAGGGGAGGACTGAAGCTTTCTTT | CASRTGQGRTEAFF
TRBJ1-1 | TRBV6-5 | . | . | TGTGCCAGCAGGCTCACAGGGTCCGCTGGGACTTTCTTT | CASRLTGSAGTFF
TRBJ2-7 | TRBV6-5 | TRBD1 | . | TGTGCCAGCAGTTGGGACAGGACTCCCCACGAGCAGTACTTC | CASSWDRTPHEQYF
TRBJ1-3 | TRBV7-8 | TRBD1 | . | TGTGCCAGCAGCTCGGACAGGGGACTTGGAAACACCATATATTTT | CASSSDRGLGNTIYF
TRBJ1-1 | TRBV28 | . | . | TGTGCCAGCAGTTTCGCGGGGGTCTTTGAAGCTTTCTTT | CASSFAGVFEAFF
TRBJ2-1 | TRBV7-2 | TRBD2 | . | TGTGCCAGCAGCTTAGGAAGCGGGAATCCCTACAATGAGCAGTTCTTC | CASSLGSGNPYNEQFF
TRBJ1-1 | TRBV29-1 | . | once | TGCAGCGTCCGATACCCGGGGATTTGGAACACTGAAGCTTTCTTT | CSVRYPGIWNTEAFF
TRBJ2-7 | TRBV7-2 | TRBD1 | . | TGTGCCAGCAGCTCCCGGACAGGGTACCCCTACGAGCAGTACTTC | CASSSRTGYPYEQYF
TRBJ2-6 | TRBV10-1 | . | . | TGCGCCAGCAGACAGGGTAGTTCTGGGGCCAACGTCCTGACTTTC | CASRQGSSGANVLTF
TRBJ2-1 | TRBV5-1 | TRBD1 | . | TGCGCCAGCAGCCACGGGACAGTGTACAATGAGCAGTTCTTC | CASSHGTVYNEQFF
TRBJ2-3 | TRBV2 | TRBD1 | . | TGTGCCAGCAGTAGAGACAGGGGAAGCACAGATACGCAGTATTTT | CASSRDRGSTDTQYF
TRBJ2-1 | TRBV5-4 | . | . | TGTGCCAGCAGCTTTTGGACCCCGGGGAATGAGCAGTTCTTC | CASSFWTPGNEQFF
TRBJ2-1 | TRBV5-8 | TRBD2 | . | TGTGCCAGCAGCCCTGGGACTAGCGGGAAATACAATGAGCAGTTCTTC | CASSPGTSGKYNEQFF
TRBJ2-7 | TRBV11-3 | . | . | TGTGCCAGCAGCTTAGGACCCTCGGGGAGCGAGCAGTACTTC | CASSLGPSGSEQYF
TRBJ2-5 | TRBV7-9 | . | . | TGTGCCAGCAGCACGTCAGGTGGACAAGGCGGAGAGACCCAGTACTTC | CASSTSGGQGGETQYF
TRBJ2-7 | TRBV5-1 | . | . | TGCGCCAGCAGCTTGAAGAGCTCCTACGAGCAGTACTTC | CASSLKSSYEQYF
TRBJ2-3 | TRBV9 | TRBD2 | . | TGTGCCAGCAGCGGGACTACTAGCGGGCCGGTAGATACGCAGTATTTT | CASSGTTSGPVDTQYF
TRBJ2-1 | TRBV5-1 | TRBD2 | many | TGCGCCAGCAGCTTGGGATTGTTAGCGGGAGCTGGGAATGAGCAGTTCTTC | CASSLGLLAGAGNEQFF
TRBJ1-1 | TRBV10-3 | . | . | TGTGCCATCAGTGAACGACAAAACACTGAAGCTTTCTTT | CAISERQNTEAFF
TRBJ2-6 | TRBV6-5 | . | . | TGTGCCAGCAGTTACTCGAGAGGGACTGGGGCCAACGTCCTGACTTTC | CASSYSRGTGANVLTF
TRBJ2-7 | TRBV11-3 | TRBD2 | . | TGTGCCAGCAGCTTTAGGACTAGCGAAACCTACGAGCAGTACTTC | CASSFRTSETYEQYF
TRBJ2-7 | TRBV5-1 | . | . | TGCGCCAGCAGTTACAGGGAATCCTACGAGCAGTACTTC | CASSYRESYEQYF
TRBJ2-2 | TRBV11-3 | . | . | TGTGCCAGCACGTCGTCCGGGGAGCTGTTTTTT | CASTSSGELFF